This T cell receptor (beta chain) was captured by sequencing in a study of blood T cell repertoires in COVID-19. Study-level background: From the United States, Italy and Spain came samples of acute and convalescent COVID-19.

Germline CDR1 MDHEN, CDR2 SYDVKM. CDR3 length: 14 amino acids. V was shortened by 5 bases and J by 7 bases, with 14 bases between the two germline ends. Authors' data handling: Amplification of reference gene primers was used by the study to estimate nucleated cell counts. TCRdb's copy holds only in-frame clones and misses some; the assay was immunoSEQ multiplex PCR. Clone size and the V and J calls come from that table; the DNA yielded D and trimming. The sample consists of about 15,000 clones, around 88% of them appearing once. The TCR was taken from a human donor with active COVID-19. The donor label of this sample is uncertain. This chain joins TRBV28 and TRBJ1-4, with a tentative D call TRBD1 (6 bases). What was sequenced was peripheral blood. Here the CDR3 reads CASSRGQFGEKLFF. The CDR3 bases are TGTGCCAGCAGTCGTGGACAGTTTGGTGAAAAACTGTTTTTT.